Below, 29 T cell receptor beta chains from the same sample are listed, as sequenced in a study of blood T cell repertoires in COVID-19. Sequencing used immunoSEQ multiplex PCR; TCRdb keeps in-frame clones, though not all of them. This table has 200,000 to 250,000 clones, about 87% appearing once. Sequenced material: peripheral blood. These receptors were obtained from a man aged 70-80 years with acute or convalescent COVID-19.

The rearrangement uses TRBV7-9 and TRBJ2-7; 7 bases are shared with TRBD2. This CDR3 is built from 15 residues. Germline-derived CDR1 and CDR2 are SEHNR and FQNEAQ (reference sequence). Germline trimming cut 5 bases from V and 3 bases from J; bases unmatched to any gene: 10. As DNA, the CDR3 is TGTGCCAGCAGCCGCTTTAGCGGGCCCTTCTACGAGCAGTACTTC. Translation gives CASSRFSGPFYEQYF.

CDR3 bases: TGTGCCACTCAGGGTGCTAGCACAGATACGCAGTATTTT. It codes for CATQGASTDTQYF. The genes are TRBV30 and TRBJ2-3; D possibly corresponds to TRBD1 (5 bases). Germline V lookup: CDR1 GTSNPN, CDR2 SVGIG (reference sequence). The V end was cut by 8 bases, the J end by 0 bases, with 12 bases between. CDR3 length: 13 residues. The whole variable domain, filled in from reference TRBV30 and TRBJ2-3, reads SQTIHQWPATLVQPVGSPLSLECTVEGTSNPNLYWYRQAAGRGLQLLFYSVGIGQISSEVPQNLSASRPQDRQFILSSKKLLLSDSGFYLCATQGASTDTQYFGPGTRLTVL.

V is TRBV5-1 and J is TRBJ2-2; TRBD2 agrees at 16 bases. Per the germline V gene, CDR1 is SGHRS and CDR2 is YFSETQ. The CDR3 runs 21 residues. J lost 2 bases, V lost 5 bases, and 15 bases had no gene match. The DNA for the CDR3 is TGCGCCAGCAGATTTCCTATTTCCGGGACTAGCGGGAGGGCCAACACCGGGGAGCTGTTTTTT. This gives the protein CASRFPISGTSGRANTGELFF.

The gene calls are TRBV19 and TRBJ2-1, with 11 bases fitting TRBD2. J lost 9 bases, V lost 3 bases, and 4 bases had no gene match. The germline V gene encodes CDR1 LNHDA and CDR2 SQIVND (reference sequence). This CDR3 has 14 amino acids. The CDR3: CASSMTSGTAEQFF. The CDR3 DNA reads as TGTGCCAGTAGTATGACTAGCGGGACGGCTGAGCAGTTCTTC. Drawing the rest from reference TRBV19 and TRBJ2-1, the complete variable domain is DGGITQSPKYLFRKEGQNVTLSCEQNLNHDAMYWYRQDPGQGLRLIYYSQIVNDFQKGDIAEGYSVSREKKESFPLTVTSAQKNPTAFYLCASSMTSGTAEQFFGPGTRLTVL.

The rearrangement uses TRBV7-8 and TRBJ2-3, with D hard to call. V dropped 4 bases and J dropped 3 bases, with 14 bases sitting between them. Per the germline V gene, CDR1 is SGHVS and CDR2 is FQNEAQ. The CDR3 totals 15 residues. This CDR3 is CASSSRSPETDTQYF. The CDR3 coding sequence is TGTGCCAGCAGCTCCAGGTCGCCTGAAACAGATACGCAGTATTTT. The whole variable domain, remainder taken from reference TRBV7-8 and TRBJ2-3, is GAGVSQSPRYKVAKRGQDVALRCDPISGHVSLFWYQQALGQGPEFLTYFQNEAQLDKSGLPSDRFFAERPEGSVSTLKIQRTQQEDSAVYLCASSSRSPETDTQYFGPGTRLTVL.

The V call is TRBV15, the J call TRBJ2-1; D is possibly TRBD1 (6 bases). The CDR3 length is 13 residues. The V end lost 0 bases, the J end lost 15 bases, and 15 bases lay between the germline ends. Germline CDR1 reads LNHNV; CDR2 reads YYDKDF (reference sequence). The CDR3 protein is CATSRDPTGNPFF. In DNA, the CDR3 is TGTGCCACCAGCAGAGACCCCACAGGGAATCCGTTCTTC.

The V call is TRBV3-1 (or the pseudogene TRBV3-2), the J call TRBJ1-1; D gene ambiguous. V was pared by 1 base and J by 1 base, with 4 bases between. This CDR3 is 13 amino acids long. The germline V gene has CDR1 LGHDT and CDR2 YNNKEL (reference sequence). CDR3 sequence: CASSQVKNTEAFF. CDR3 sequence (DNA): TGTGCCAGCAGCCAAGTTAAGAACACTGAAGCTTTCTTT.

The chain employs TRBV5-4 and TRBJ1-1; maybe TRBD1 (5 bases). The V end was cut by 4 bases, the J end by 1 base, with 11 bases between. The CDR3 runs to 14 residues. Looked up from germline, CDR1 is SGHNT and CDR2 is YYREEE (reference sequence). The CDR3 reads CASSGGTANTEAFF. The CDR3 coding sequence is TGTGCCAGCAGCGGCGGGACGGCGAACACTGAAGCTTTCTTT. The complete variable domain, with remaining parts taken from reference TRBV5-4 and TRBJ1-1, reads ETGVTQSPTHLIKTRGQQVTLRCSSQSGHNTVSWYQQALGQGPQFIFQYYREEENGRGNFPPRFSGLQFPNYSSELNVNALELDDSALYLCASSGGTANTEAFFGQGTRLTVV.

Notes on this clone: One end of the junction does not line up with germline, which may come from a read error. J is TRBJ2-7 and V is TRBV18; 9 nucleotides align to TRBD1. CDR3 length equals 14 residues. Per germline, CDR1 KGHSH and CDR2 LQKENI. This chain's CDR3 is CASSPPTGGGEQYF. CDR3 in DNA: TGTGCCAGCTCTCCACCGACAGGGGGTGGCGAGCAGTACTTC. The full variable domain, with the rest looked up from reference TRBV18 and TRBJ2-7, is NAGVMQNPRHLVRRRGQEARLRCSPMKGHSHVYWYRQLPEEGLKFMVYLQKENIIDESGMPKERFSAEFPKEGPSILRIQQVVRGDSAAYFCASSPPTGGGEQYFGPGTRLTVT.

This rearrangement joins TRBV7-8 to TRBJ1-1; 10 bases match TRBD1. Losses at the gene ends were 2 bases for V and 2 bases for J; bases not matched to a gene: 5. Germline loops: CDR1 SGHVS, CDR2 FQNEAQ. CDR3 length: 16 amino acids. The CDR3: CASSLMGQGINTEAFF. The CDR3 bases are TGTGCCAGCAGCTTAATGGGACAGGGGATTAACACTGAAGCTTTCTTT.

A few counts support this clone. This CDR3 reads CASSQYPGQGSEAFF. The DNA of the CDR3 is TGTGCCAGCAGCCAATATCCGGGACAGGGCTCTGAAGCTTTCTTT. This chain links TRBV16 with TRBJ1-1; 9 bases align to TRBD1. Germline V gene sequence: CDR1 KGHSY, CDR2 FQNENV. The CDR3 has 15 residues. Trimming took 1 base from V and 6 from J; bases not matched to a gene: 6.

J is TRBJ2-1 and V is TRBV2; TRBD2 agrees at 8 bases. The CDR3 runs to 18 residues. CDR1 and CDR2 from the germline V gene are SNHLY and FYNNEI. The V and J ends lost 5 bases and 9 bases, in that order; junction bases with no gene match: 21. The CDR3 DNA sequence: TGTGCCAGCAGTTTGGCTAGCGGGCTTGTGGGACAACTTGGTGAGCAGTTCTTC. As protein: CASSLASGLVGQLGEQFF.

The genes are TRBV10-3 and TRBJ2-5; 7 bases are shared with TRBD2. This CDR3 comprises 14 residues. Germline-derived CDR1 and CDR2 are ENHRY and SYGVKD. Unmatched junction bases numbered 5, after V lost 3 bases and J lost 4 bases. CDR3 residues: CAISDTGGIETQYF. CDR3 coding DNA: TGTGCCATCAGTGACACGGGAGGCATAGAGACCCAGTACTTC.

This clone was seen a single time. The chain joins TRBV24-1 to TRBJ2-1; a possible D gene is TRBD2 (7 bases). CDR3 length equals 20 residues. The germline V and J ends were trimmed by 3 bases and 0 bases, with 23 bases remaining between them. Germline loops: CDR1 KGHDR, CDR2 SFDVKD. The CDR3 sequence is CATSDLRGGAGDSSYNEQFF. The DNA of the CDR3 is TGTGCCACCAGTGATCTCAGAGGGGGGGCGGGAGATAGCTCCTACAATGAGCAGTTCTTC.

J is TRBJ1-3 and V is TRBV29-1, with TRBD1 as a possible D gene (5 bases). CDR1 SQVTM and CDR2 ANQGSEA come from the germline V gene. The CDR3 loop spans 13 amino acids. Between the trimmed V and J ends, which lost 7 bases and 9 bases, there was a span of 19 bases. The CDR3 bases are TGCAGCGCTTGGGGTAGCCAGGGCGGCACCATATATTTT. Protein sequence: CSAWGSQGGTIYF.

This chain uses TRBV11-2 with TRBJ1-1; a possible D gene is TRBD1 (6 bases). The CDR3 is 13 residues long. The V gene's germline CDR1 is SGHAT and CDR2 FQNNGV. Trimming took 5 bases from V and 5 from J, leaving 12 bases between them. The CDR3 protein is CASSPTGFTEAFF. The DNA for the CDR3 is TGTGCCAGCAGCCCAACAGGGTTTACTGAAGCTTTCTTT.

V is TRBV18 and J is TRBJ2-1; 9 bases match TRBD2. The CDR3 is 13 residues long. J was trimmed by 7 bases and V by 5 bases; bases with no gene match: 3. Per germline, CDR1 KGHSH and CDR2 LQKENI. CDR3 sequence reads: CASSAGGQNEQFF. The CDR3 bases are TGTGCCAGCTCAGCGGGAGGGCAGAATGAGCAGTTCTTC.

The V call is TRBV19, the J call TRBJ2-7, with 12 bases aligning to TRBD2. Unmatched junction bases numbered 9, after V lost 6 bases and J lost 3 bases. Per the germline V gene, CDR1 is LNHDA and CDR2 is SQIVND (reference sequence). The CDR3 runs 16 residues. This CDR3 reads CASSTRGLAGSYEQYF. The CDR3 coding sequence is TGTGCCAGTAGCACCCGTGGACTAGCGGGAAGCTACGAGCAGTACTTC.

This clone was seen once. This sequence joins TRBV9 and TRBJ2-1; 8 nucleotides agree with TRBD2. CDR1 and CDR2 from the germline V gene are SGDLS and YYNGEE. The CDR3 length is 16 residues. Losses at the gene ends were 0 bases for V and 4 bases for J; bases not matched to a gene: 6. The CDR3 spells CASSVVSGSLYNEQFF. The CDR3 DNA reads as TGTGCCAGCAGCGTAGTAAGCGGGAGCTTATACAATGAGCAGTTCTTC.

This chain uses TRBV5-1 with TRBJ2-4; D not certain. V shed 3 bases and J shed 3 bases, with 19 bases lying between them. Germline V gives CDR1 SGHRS, CDR2 YFSETQ. The CDR3 is made up of 17 amino acids. This CDR3 reads CASSSLRGGLDKNIQYF. The CDR3 DNA reads as TGCGCCAGCAGCTCGTTGAGAGGTGGTCTGGACAAAAACATTCAGTACTTC.

The genes are TRBV19 and TRBJ2-7; the match to TRBD2 covers 10 bases. Germline V gives CDR1 LNHDA, CDR2 SQIVND (reference sequence). Trimming cost V 3 bases and J 3 bases; bases outside gene matches: 5. This CDR3 has 15 amino acids. CDR3 loop: CASSILGTSDYEQYF. Written as DNA, the CDR3 is TGTGCCAGTAGTATCTTAGGGACTAGCGACTACGAGCAGTACTTC. The entire variable domain, with the rest obtained from reference TRBV19 and TRBJ2-7, is as follows: DGGITQSPKYLFRKEGQNVTLSCEQNLNHDAMYWYRQDPGQGLRLIYYSQIVNDFQKGDIAEGYSVSREKKESFPLTVTSAQKNPTAFYLCASSILGTSDYEQYFGPGTRLTVT.

As DNA, the CDR3 is TGTGCCAGCAGCCAAGAAGGACTAGCGGCGTCCTACAATGAGCAGTTCTTC. Residues: CASSQEGLAASYNEQFF. The gene calls are TRBV4-2 and TRBJ2-1, with 10 nucleotides matching TRBD2. The germline V gene encodes CDR1 LGHNA and CDR2 YNFKEQ. V was pared by 0 bases and J by 1 base, with 3 bases of the junction left unmatched. The CDR3 sequence is 17 residues long.

The CDR3 DNA reads TGCAGCGTTGTACTACGCGGGAGGGCCTTATACAATGAGCAGTTCTTC. Amino acid sequence: CSVVLRGRALYNEQFF. The V call is TRBV29-1, the J call TRBJ2-1, with 9 bases lining up with TRBD2. Germline CDR1 is SQVTM and CDR2 is ANQGSEA. Trimming cost V 4 bases and J 4 bases; bases outside gene matches: 11. This CDR3 spans 16 amino acids.

V gene TRBV6-5 combines with J gene TRBJ1-2; 9 positions agree with TRBD1. The V gene's germline CDR1 is MNHEY and CDR2 SVGAGI. The CDR3 is made up of 12 amino acids. Germline trimming cut 10 bases from V and 7 bases from J; bases unmatched to any gene: 7. The CDR3 bases are TGTGCCATCGGGACAGGGAGGCCTGGCTACACCTTC. Translated, it gives CAIGTGRPGYTF.

This chain joins TRBV3-1 (or the pseudogene TRBV3-2) and TRBJ2-2; tentatively, D is TRBD2 (5 bases). The CDR3 loop spans 15 amino acids. Looked up from germline, CDR1 is LGHDT and CDR2 is YNNKEL (reference sequence). Trimming shortened V by 1 base and J by 4 bases, and 10 bases separated the two germline ends. CDR3 protein: CASSQAPLGTGELFF. Written as DNA, the CDR3 is TGTGCCAGCAGCCAAGCCCCACTAGGCACCGGGGAGCTGTTTTTT.

This chain connects TRBV29-1 to TRBJ1-1, with 9 bases lining up with TRBD1. Germline CDR1 is SQVTM and CDR2 is ANQGSEA. The trim removed 2 bases at V and 1 base at J, leaving 14 bases unmatched. This CDR3 spans 18 amino acids. This CDR3 reads CSVEPFPGQGLGNTEAFF. As DNA, the CDR3 is TGCAGCGTTGAACCATTTCCGGGACAGGGTTTGGGGAACACTGAAGCTTTCTTT. The variable domain in full, with the rest retrieved from reference TRBV29-1 and TRBJ1-1, is SAVISQKPSRDICQRGTSLTIQCQVDSQVTMMFWYRQQPGQSLTLIATANQGSEATYESGFVIDKFPISRPNLTFSTLTVSNMSPEDSSIYLCSVEPFPGQGLGNTEAFFGQGTRLTVV.

The chain has TRBV10-3 and TRBJ2-3; TRBD2 might be the D (5 bases). The CDR3 totals 13 residues. Trimming pared 3 bases from V and 1 base from J, leaving 5 bases between. Germline lookup yields CDR1 ENHRY and CDR2 SYGVKD. The CDR3 sequence: CAISDGGTDTQYF. In nucleotides, the CDR3 is TGTGCCATCAGTGACGGGGGCACAGATACGCAGTATTTT.

The gene calls are TRBV18 and TRBJ2-2; 7 nucleotides align to TRBD1. The germline gives CDR1 KGHSH, CDR2 LQKENI. V dropped 6 bases and J dropped 4; count of bases not matched to a gene: 5. This CDR3 has 14 residues. The CDR3 nucleotides are TGTGCCAGCTCCGAACAGGGGAGCACCGGGGAGCTGTTTTTT. Encoded protein: CASSEQGSTGELFF.

This chain links TRBV27 with TRBJ1-3, with 7 bases matching TRBD1. The J segment lost 1 base and the V segment lost 0 bases, leaving 3 bases of the junction unmatched. CDR3 length: 16 amino acids. The germline V gene encodes CDR1 MNHEY and CDR2 SMNVEV (reference sequence). CDR3 in amino acids: CASSLSGGFSGNTIYF. CDR3 coding DNA: TGTGCCAGCAGTTTATCAGGGGGCTTTTCTGGAAACACCATATATTTT.